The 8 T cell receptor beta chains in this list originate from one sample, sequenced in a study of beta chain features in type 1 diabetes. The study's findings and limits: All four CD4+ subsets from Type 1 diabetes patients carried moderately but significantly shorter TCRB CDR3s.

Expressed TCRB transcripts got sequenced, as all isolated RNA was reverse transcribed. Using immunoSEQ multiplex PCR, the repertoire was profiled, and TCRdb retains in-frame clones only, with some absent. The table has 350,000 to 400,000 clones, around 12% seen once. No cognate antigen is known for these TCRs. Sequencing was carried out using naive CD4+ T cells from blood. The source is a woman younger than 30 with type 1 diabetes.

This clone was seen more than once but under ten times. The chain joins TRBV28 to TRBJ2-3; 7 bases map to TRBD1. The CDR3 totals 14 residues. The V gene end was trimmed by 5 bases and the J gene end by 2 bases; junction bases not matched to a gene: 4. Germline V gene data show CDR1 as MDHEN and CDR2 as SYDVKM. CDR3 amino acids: CASSRDSYTDTQYF. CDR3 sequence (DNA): TGTGCCAGCAGTAGGGACAGCTACACAGATACGCAGTATTTT.

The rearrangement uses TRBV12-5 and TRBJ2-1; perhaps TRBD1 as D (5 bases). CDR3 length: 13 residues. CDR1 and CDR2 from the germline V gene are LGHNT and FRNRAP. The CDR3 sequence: CALSRQGTNEQFF. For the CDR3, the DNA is TGTGCCCTTTCGCGGCAGGGCACCAATGAGCAGTTCTTC.

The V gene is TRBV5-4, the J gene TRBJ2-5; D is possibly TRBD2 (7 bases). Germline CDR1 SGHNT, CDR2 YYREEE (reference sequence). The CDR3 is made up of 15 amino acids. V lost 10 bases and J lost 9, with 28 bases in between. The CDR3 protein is CAASPGGPTVGAQYF. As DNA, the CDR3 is TGTGCCGCCTCCCCCGGGGGGCCTACGGTGGGGGCCCAGTACTTC.

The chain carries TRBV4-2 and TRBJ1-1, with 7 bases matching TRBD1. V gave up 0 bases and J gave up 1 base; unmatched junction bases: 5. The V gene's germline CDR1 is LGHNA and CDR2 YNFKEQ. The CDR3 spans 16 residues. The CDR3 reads CASSQEGDRPNTEAFF. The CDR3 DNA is TGTGCCAGCAGCCAAGAGGGGGACAGACCGAACACTGAAGCTTTCTTT.

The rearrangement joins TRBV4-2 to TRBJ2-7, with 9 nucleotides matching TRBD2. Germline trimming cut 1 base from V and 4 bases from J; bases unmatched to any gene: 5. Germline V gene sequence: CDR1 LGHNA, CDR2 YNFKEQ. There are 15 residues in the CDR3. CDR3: CASSQAPGLAYEQYF. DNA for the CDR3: TGTGCCAGCAGCCAAGCACCGGGACTAGCTTACGAGCAGTACTTC.

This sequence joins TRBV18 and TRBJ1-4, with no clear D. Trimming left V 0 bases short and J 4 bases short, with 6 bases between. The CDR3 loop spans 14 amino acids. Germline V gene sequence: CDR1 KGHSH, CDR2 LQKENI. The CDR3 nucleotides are TGTGCCAGCTCACCACCAGGGAGTAATGAAAAACTGTTTTTT. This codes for CASSPPGSNEKLFF.

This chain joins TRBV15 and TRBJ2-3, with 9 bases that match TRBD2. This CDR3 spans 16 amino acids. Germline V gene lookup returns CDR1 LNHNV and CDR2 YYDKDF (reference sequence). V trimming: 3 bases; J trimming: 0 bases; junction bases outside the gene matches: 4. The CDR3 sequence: CATSSRGLASTDTQYF. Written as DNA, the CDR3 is TGTGCCACCAGCAGTAGAGGACTAGCGAGCACAGATACGCAGTATTTT.

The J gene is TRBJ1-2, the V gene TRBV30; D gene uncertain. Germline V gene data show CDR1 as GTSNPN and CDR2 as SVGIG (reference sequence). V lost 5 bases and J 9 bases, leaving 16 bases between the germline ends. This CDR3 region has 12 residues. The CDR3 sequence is CAWAREGRSYTF. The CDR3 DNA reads TGTGCCTGGGCGAGGGAAGGTAGGAGCTACACCTTC.